The source of this TCR beta chain is a study of siplizumab effects on memory and regulatory T cells (dated 2019 in TCRdb). At the level of the whole study: The study looked at the effect of siplizumab, an anti-CD2 antibody, on alloreactive T-cell subsets in allogeneic mixed lymphocyte reactions made from human PBMCs. What the study reported, not specific to this receptor: In reactions with siplizumab, an average of roughly 70% of mappable alloreactive CD4+ clones were Treg-derived, compared with roughly 27% in control reactions. Roughly 80-95% of proliferating CD4+ or CD8+ clones could not be assigned a naive or memory phenotype. Whether proliferating Tregs from siplizumab cultures actually had suppressive function was not functionally confirmed. Unstimulated naive T cells appeared to be more diverse than memory T cells, and naive cells seemed to make a substantial contribution to the alloresponse. Siplizumab significantly lowered the cumulative frequency of alloreactive sequences that could be traced to unstimulated CD4+ memory T cells. Because sequences below about 10^-5 frequency were poorly captured, only a minor fraction of alloreactive clones could be mapped to unstimulated subsets.

The library was generated by the immunoSEQ multiplex PCR assay. Each sample had some 96,000 TCR templates assayed by the deep sequencing platform. Genomic DNA extracted from sorted T cells was used for TCRbeta CDR3 sequencing. In the paper's pipeline: The R programming language was used for the clonal analysis of the TCRbeta CDR3 data. Comparing unstimulated samples against CFSE-low samples taken after the reaction was how alloreactive CD4+ and CD8+ clones were defined. Regulatory or non-regulatory origin was assigned to alloreactive CD4+ clones by matching of sequences to sorted unstimulated Treg and non-Treg repertoires. TCRdb carries this immuneACCESS record with in-frame sequences only. Its versions omit some clonotypes, under half of them owing to an unresolved V gene in the studies checked, with the rest unexplained. V, J and clone size derive from that table, while D and trimming were established from the DNA sequence. In this sample the table shows 70,000 to 95,000 clones, under 95% of which occur a single time. The leading ten clones occupy 5.5% to 7.5% of the sample.

Cut back by 0 bases and 4 bases, the V and J ends lie 10 bases apart. The CDR3 starts with the cysteine, ends with the phenylalanine, and has 14 residues. Only CDR3 DNA remains: 42 bases, in frame from the first base. As encoded in the germline V gene, CDR1 is SGHDT while CDR2 is YYEEEE. For this clone: What antigen it recognizes has not been identified. No base qualities exist here, and no much larger clone lies one base off it.

TCRbeta CDR3 sequencing was performed on sorted unstimulated T cells and on proliferating T cells recovered from mixed lymphocyte reactions. Fresh whole blood from about 11 HLA-typed healthy donors was used as the source from which PBMCs were isolated. The sequence is built from TRBV5-6 and TRBJ1-2; the D gene assignment is ambiguous. The receptor comes from a human donor in good health. Sequenced sample: CD8+ T cells sorted from blood. The DNA sequence is as follows: TGTGCCAGCAGCTTGGTCGGGGATGCCTATGGCTACACCTTC. This sequence encodes CASSLVGDAYGYTF. With the rest looked up from the reference TRBV5-6 and TRBJ1-2 genes rather than sequenced, the full variable domain is DAGVTQSPTHLIKTRGQQVTLRCSPKSGHDTVSWYQQALGQGPQFIFQYYEEEERQRGNFPDRFSGHQFPNYSSELNVNALLLGDSALYLCASSLVGDAYGYTFGSGTRLTVV.